Presented here are 2 T cell receptor beta chains from one specimen sequenced in a study of blood T cell repertoires in COVID-19. Generated by immunoSEQ multiplex PCR, the TCRdb table keeps only in-frame clones and is missing some. This repertoire shows fewer than 65,000 clones, more than 70% found once; its top ten account for over 6.5%. Sequenced: peripheral blood. Source of these receptors: a man in his 60s with acute or convalescent COVID-19.

The CDR3 is CASSLGGTGGAGGYTF. DNA for the CDR3: TGTGCCAGCAGCTTAGGAGGGACAGGGGGCGCCGGTGGCTACACCTTC. The chain uses TRBV7-2 and TRBJ1-2; 12 bases match TRBD1. Germline V CDR1 and CDR2: SGHTA, FQGNSA. The J segment lost 7 bases and the V segment lost 1 base, leaving 7 bases of the junction unmatched. This CDR3 is built from 16 residues. Full variable domain (missing parts from reference TRBV7-2 and TRBJ1-2): GAGVSQSPSNKVTEKGKDVELRCDPISGHTALYWYRQSLGQGLEFLIYFQGNSAPDKSGLPSDRFSAERTGGSVSTLTIQRTQQEDSAVYLCASSLGGTGGAGGYTFGSGTRLTVV.

The chain links TRBV7-2 to TRBJ1-1; D is unclear. This CDR3 contains 14 residues. Germline CDR1 is SGHTA and CDR2 is FQGNSA. Trimming cost V 3 bases and J 2 bases, with 10 bases left between them. Here the CDR3 reads CASSFNRGNTEAFF. CDR3 DNA sequence: TGTGCCAGCAGCTTTAATCGAGGAAACACTGAAGCTTTCTTT.